This TCR beta chain stems from a study of PD-1 blockade in mismatch repair-deficient tumors. The ends were cut back, 5 bases at V and 5 bases at J, with 9 bases in the middle. Looked up from germline, CDR1 is ENHRY and CDR2 is SYGVKD. This CDR3 region has 12 residues. This clone was counted a few times. Its target is not known. Regarding the study as a whole: Rapid post-treatment expansion, then contraction, generally preceding radiologic response, marked tumor-resident clones.

Assay: immunoSEQ multiplex PCR; the TCRdb copy retains only in-frame clones and omits some. The sample holds fewer than 50,000 clones; roughly 77% are singletons and the top ten take roughly 22%. The TCR was taken from an adult with mismatch repair-deficient cancer. This chain uses TRBV10-3 with TRBJ1-1; maybe TRBD1 (5 bases). This specimen was peripheral blood, taken 4 weeks after starting pembrolizumab. CDR3 region: CAISPRDTEAFF. The CDR3 bases are TGTGCCATCAGTCCCAGGGATACTGAAGCTTTCTTT.